The 24 T cell receptor beta chains in this list originate from one sample, sequenced in a study of CD8+ T cells in alopecia areata. As the sequencing template, cDNA was produced by extracting RNA and reverse transcribing it. Sequencing used immunoSEQ multiplex PCR; TCRdb keeps in-frame clones, though not all of them. Here the sample spans around 60,000 clones, 44% being singletons. The sample was NKG2D-low CD8+ T cells sorted from blood. The source is a human donor with alopecia areata.

This clone was seen a few times. The chain joins TRBV29-1 to TRBJ1-1; no clear D. V gave up 4 bases and J gave up 3 bases, with 6 bases separating them. The germline gives CDR1 SQVTM, CDR2 ANQGSEA. The length of the CDR3 is 11 residues. CDR3 in amino acids: CSVAEDTEAFF. The CDR3 DNA reads as TGCAGCGTTGCCGAGGACACTGAAGCTTTCTTT.

This chain joins TRBV13 and TRBJ1-4; D call uncertain. Trimming cost V 2 bases and J 7 bases, with 2 bases left between them. In germline, CDR1 is PRHDT, CDR2 FYEKMQ (reference sequence). The CDR3 is 11 residues long. For the CDR3, the DNA is TGTGCCAGCAGCTTAAGTGAAAAACTGTTTTTT. Translating gives CASSLSEKLFF.

This chain uses TRBV11-3 with TRBJ1-1; D gene ambiguous. Germline CDR1 is SGHNT and CDR2 is YENEEA. Trimming took off 5 bases at V and 9 bases at J, with 10 bases between the two ends. This CDR3 is 11 amino acids long. CDR3 coding DNA: TGTGCCAGCAGCCCCGGGTTAAAAGCTTTCTTT. Encoded protein: CASSPGLKAFF.

The chain employs TRBV10-2 and TRBJ2-1; 7 bases align to TRBD1. In germline, CDR1 is WSHSY, CDR2 SAAADI. This CDR3 has 14 residues. V lost 6 bases, J lost 3 bases, and 5 bases stayed unmatched. The CDR3: CASRRDSDYNEQFF. The CDR3 DNA reads TGCGCCAGCAGACGGGACAGCGACTACAATGAGCAGTTCTTC.

V is TRBV28 and J is TRBJ2-6, with 7 bases lining up with TRBD2. This CDR3 has 16 amino acids. Germline V gene data show CDR1 as MDHEN and CDR2 as SYDVKM. After removal of 2 bases from V and 2 bases from J, the junction contained 3 bases not matched to a gene. The CDR3 reads CASSLLGGAGANVLTF. DNA of the CDR3: TGTGCCAGCAGTTTACTTGGGGGGGCTGGGGCCAACGTCCTGACTTTC. The whole variable domain, remainder taken from reference TRBV28 and TRBJ2-6, is DVKVTQSSRYLVKRTGEKVFLECVQDMDHENMFWYRQDPGLGLRLIYFSYDVKMKEKGDIPEGYSVSREKKERFSLILESASTNQTSMYLCASSLLGGAGANVLTFGAGSRLTVL.

There are a few counts of this clone. The chain recombines TRBV29-1 with TRBJ2-2; 7 bases agree with TRBD2. The germline gives CDR1 SQVTM, CDR2 ANQGSEA. V shed 6 bases and J 4 bases; nucleotides not matched to a gene: 5. The CDR3 contains 13 residues. Here the CDR3 reads CSVPGLPTGELFF. In DNA form, the CDR3 reads TGCAGCGTCCCGGGACTACCCACCGGGGAGCTGTTTTTT.

This chain connects TRBV5-1 to TRBJ2-7, with D tentatively TRBD2 (5 bases). The CDR3 is 14 amino acids. Per germline, CDR1 SGHRS and CDR2 YFSETQ. Between the trimmed V and J ends, which lost 5 bases and 5 bases, there was a span of 17 bases. CDR3 bases: TGCGCCAGCAGACGAGAGCGCGGGTTCGACGAGCAGTACTTC. It translates to CASRRERGFDEQYF.

This clone was seen a few times. This rearrangement joins TRBV29-1 to TRBJ1-2; a weak D match, TRBD1 (5 bases). This CDR3 is 13 amino acids long. CDR1 and CDR2 (germline): SQVTM, ANQGSEA. The V gene lost 6 bases and the J gene lost 8 bases, with 19 bases spanning the gap. The CDR3 loop reads CSVSPGRGGGYTF. The CDR3, as DNA: TGCAGCGTCAGCCCGGGACGGGGGGGAGGCTACACCTTC.

This clone has a handful of counts. This sequence joins TRBV7-9 and TRBJ2-1; D gene ambiguous. Trimming took 6 bases from V and 5 from J, leaving 11 bases between them. The CDR3 runs 13 residues. Germline V CDR1 and CDR2: SEHNR, FQNEAQ (reference sequence). CDR3 protein: CASRPPANNEQFF. CDR3 coding DNA: TGTGCCAGCAGGCCCCCCGCAAACAATGAGCAGTTCTTC.

This clone was recorded at least ten times. CDR3 coding DNA: TGTGCCAGCAGTTTAGTAGCGGGAGCCGGCACAGATACGCAGTATTTT. Its translation is CASSLVAGAGTDTQYF. The chain recombines TRBV28 with TRBJ2-3; 9 bases map to TRBD2. The CDR3 sequence is 16 residues long. Trimming at V came to 2 bases and at J to 1 base, leaving 4 bases not matched to a gene. CDR1 and CDR2 (germline): MDHEN, SYDVKM.

CDR3 DNA: TGCAGCGTTGTGGGTAGCGGGAGCTCCTACAATGAGCAGTTCTTC. Translating it yields CSVVGSGSSYNEQFF. This chain links TRBV29-1 with TRBJ2-1, with 9 bases identical to TRBD2. V was pared by 4 bases and J by 0 bases, with 4 bases of the junction left unmatched. The CDR3 spans 15 residues. CDR1 is SQVTM and CDR2 is ANQGSEA in the germline V gene.

The rearrangement joins TRBV13 to TRBJ2-1; a possible D gene is TRBD2 (5 bases). Trimming took off 6 bases at V and 0 bases at J, with 12 bases between the two ends. The CDR3 totals 15 residues. Per the germline V gene, CDR1 is PRHDT and CDR2 is FYEKMQ (reference sequence). The CDR3 DNA reads as TGTGCCAGCAGACGGGGTTACGGCTCCTACAATGAGCAGTTCTTC. This gives the protein CASRRGYGSYNEQFF.

The V call is TRBV21-1, the J call TRBJ1-2. TRBV21-1 is described as a pseudogene. The CDR3 sequence is 15 residues long. The CDR3 loop is CASSKNSGLNYGYTF. As DNA, the CDR3 is TGTGCCAGCAGCAAAAATAGCGGGCTAAACTATGGCTACACCTTC.

The DNA for the CDR3 is TGTGCCAGTAGTCTTATACCGGGACTAGCGGGAGGAGACCAGTTCTTC. Its translation is CASSLIPGLAGGDQFF. The chain links TRBV19 to TRBJ2-1, with 15 bases lining up with TRBD2. Germline V CDR1 and CDR2: LNHDA, SQIVND (reference sequence). The J segment lost 13 bases and the V segment lost 5 bases, leaving 12 bases of the junction unmatched. This CDR3 contains 16 residues.

The V and J genes are TRBV7-8 and TRBJ2-3; TRBD2 matches 7 bases. Germline V CDR1 and CDR2: SGHVS, FQNEAQ. The CDR3 length is 15 residues. Trimming at V came to 1 base and at J to 5 bases, leaving 6 bases not matched to a gene. In DNA, the CDR3 is TGTGCCAGCAGCTTAGTAAGGACTAGGGGAGATACGCAGTATTTT. It codes for CASSLVRTRGDTQYF.

This clone was seen a handful of times. The chain employs TRBV7-3 and TRBJ2-1; no reliable D call. V was cut by 1 base and J by 9 bases, with 10 bases left in between. CDR3 size: 13 residues. Germline lookup yields CDR1 SGHTA and CDR2 FQGTGA. CDR3: CASSLIGQSEQFF. The CDR3, as DNA: TGTGCCAGCAGCTTAATCGGCCAATCTGAGCAGTTCTTC. Filled out from reference TRBV7-3 and TRBJ2-1, the complete variable domain reads GAGVSQTPSNKVTEKGKYVELRCDPISGHTALYWYRQSLGQGPEFLIYFQGTGAADDSGLPNDRFFAVRPEGSVSTLKIQRTERGDSAVYLCASSLIGQSEQFFGPGTRLTVL.

This chain joins TRBV6-6 and TRBJ1-5; D is unresolved. The CDR3 has 14 residues. Trimming took 5 bases from V and 4 from J, leaving 12 bases between them. In germline, CDR1 is MNHNY, CDR2 SVGAGI (reference sequence). The chain's CDR3 is CASSKEETNQPQHF. The CDR3 DNA reads TGTGCCAGCAGTAAGGAAGAGACTAATCAGCCCCAGCATTTT.

This sequence joins TRBV29-1 and TRBJ2-5; TRBD1 is a possible D gene (5 bases). The V gene lost 2 bases and the J gene lost 6 bases, with 16 bases spanning the gap. The germline CDR1 and CDR2 sequences are SQVTM and ANQGSEA. The CDR3 sequence is 14 residues long. The CDR3 protein is CSVEPRVEEKTQYF. The CDR3 coding sequence is TGCAGCGTTGAACCCAGGGTCGAAGAGAAGACCCAGTACTTC.

This clone was observed a few times. This chain joins TRBV29-1 and TRBJ2-2; D is unclear. Trimming removed 4 bases at V and 6 bases at J, with 6 bases between. This CDR3 is 11 amino acids long. Germline-derived CDR1 and CDR2 are SQVTM and ANQGSEA. CDR3 region: CSVAGSGELFF. CDR3 DNA sequence: TGCAGCGTTGCCGGGTCCGGGGAGCTGTTTTTT.

The CDR3 coding sequence is TGCGCCAGCAGCTTGGCCAATGGGGGGGCCAACGTCCTGACTTTC. Translation: CASSLANGGANVLTF. The J gene is TRBJ2-6, the V gene TRBV5-1; D remains ambiguous. The germline V and J ends were trimmed by 0 bases and 4 bases, with 8 bases remaining between them. Germline-derived CDR1 and CDR2 are SGHRS and YFSETQ. The CDR3 has 15 residues.

In this sample, this clone turned up a few times. The chain carries TRBV29-1 and TRBJ2-1; 8 nucleotides align to TRBD1. Germline CDR1 and CDR2: SQVTM and ANQGSEA. The CDR3 consists of 15 residues. With V trimmed by 4 bases and J by 6 bases, 11 bases remained unmatched. The CDR3 spells CSVVNGDRGLNEQFF. Here the CDR3 DNA reads TGCAGCGTTGTGAACGGCGACAGGGGCCTCAATGAGCAGTTCTTC.

This clone was counted between two and nine times. The V and J genes are TRBV7-2 and TRBJ2-7; a weak D match, TRBD2 (6 bases). V gave up 1 base and J gave up 5 bases, with 9 bases separating them. This CDR3 has 13 amino acids. Germline CDR1 SGHTA, CDR2 FQGNSA. This chain's CDR3 is CASSLVEGNEQYF. In nucleotides, the CDR3 is TGTGCCAGCAGCTTAGTGGAGGGGAACGAGCAGTACTTC.

This clone has ten or more counts. The chain has TRBV7-9 and TRBJ2-2; D call uncertain. The V end lost 5 bases, the J end lost 6 bases, and 1 base lay between the germline ends. From germline, CDR1 is SEHNR and CDR2 FQNEAQ (reference sequence). CDR3 length: 10 amino acids. CDR3 in DNA: TGTGCCAGCAGCCCCGGGGAGCTGTTTTTT. Translating gives CASSPGELFF. The whole variable domain, remainder taken from reference TRBV7-9 and TRBJ2-2, is DTGVSQNPRHKITKRGQNVTFRCDPISEHNRLYWYRQTLGQGPEFLTYFQNEAQLEKSRLLSDRFSAERPKGSFSTLEIQRTEQGDSAMYLCASSPGELFFGEGSRLTVL.

This rearrangement joins TRBV5-1 to TRBJ2-3; no firm D call. CDR3 length equals 15 residues. Germline loops: CDR1 SGHRS, CDR2 YFSETQ. Trimming took 1 base from V and 0 from J, leaving 9 bases between them. In DNA form, the CDR3 reads TGCGCCAGCAGCTTGTACGGGTCTAGCACAGATACGCAGTATTTT. Its translation is CASSLYGSSTDTQYF.